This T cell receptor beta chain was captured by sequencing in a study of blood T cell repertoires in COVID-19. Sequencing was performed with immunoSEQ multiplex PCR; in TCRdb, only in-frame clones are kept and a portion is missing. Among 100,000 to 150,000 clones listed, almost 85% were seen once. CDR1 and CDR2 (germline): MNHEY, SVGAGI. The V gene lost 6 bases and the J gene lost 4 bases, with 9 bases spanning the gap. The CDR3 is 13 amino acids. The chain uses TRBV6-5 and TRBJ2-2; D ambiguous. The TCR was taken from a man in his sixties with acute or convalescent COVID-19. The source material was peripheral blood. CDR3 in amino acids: CASRRSSTGELFF. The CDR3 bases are TGTGCCAGCAGACGGTCGAGCACCGGGGAGCTGTTTTTT.